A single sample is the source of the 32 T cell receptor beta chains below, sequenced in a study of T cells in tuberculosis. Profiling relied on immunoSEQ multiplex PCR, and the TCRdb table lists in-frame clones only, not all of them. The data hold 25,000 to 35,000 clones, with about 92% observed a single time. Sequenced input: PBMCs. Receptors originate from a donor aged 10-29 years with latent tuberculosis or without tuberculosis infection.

CDR3 residues: CASSLWGGANNEQFF. DNA of the CDR3: TGTGCCAGCAGTTTATGGGGGGGGGCCAACAATGAGCAGTTCTTC. J is TRBJ2-1 and V is TRBV27; perhaps TRBD2 as D (7 bases). CDR3 length: 15 residues. Trimming took off 1 base at V and 5 bases at J, with 12 bases between the two ends. Germline assignment: CDR1 MNHEY and CDR2 SMNVEV (reference sequence).

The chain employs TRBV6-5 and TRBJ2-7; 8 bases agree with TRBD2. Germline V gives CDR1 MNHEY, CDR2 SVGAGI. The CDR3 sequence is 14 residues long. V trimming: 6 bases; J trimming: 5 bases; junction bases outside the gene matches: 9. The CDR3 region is CASRTAGGLNEQYF. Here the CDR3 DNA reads TGTGCCAGCAGAACTGCGGGGGGCCTAAACGAGCAGTACTTC.

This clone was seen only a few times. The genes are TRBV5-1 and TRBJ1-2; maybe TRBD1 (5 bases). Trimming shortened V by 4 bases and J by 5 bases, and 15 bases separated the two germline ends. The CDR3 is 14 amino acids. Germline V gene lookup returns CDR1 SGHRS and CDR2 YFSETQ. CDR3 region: CASSKTDSKYGYTF. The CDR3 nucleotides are TGCGCCAGCAGCAAAACCGACAGCAAATATGGCTACACCTTC.

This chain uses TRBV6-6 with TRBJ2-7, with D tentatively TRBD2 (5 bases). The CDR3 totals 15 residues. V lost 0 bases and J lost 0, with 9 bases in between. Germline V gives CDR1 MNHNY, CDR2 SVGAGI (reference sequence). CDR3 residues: CASSYSGAPSYEQYF. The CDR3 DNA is TGTGCCAGCAGTTACTCGGGAGCGCCCTCCTACGAGCAGTACTTC.

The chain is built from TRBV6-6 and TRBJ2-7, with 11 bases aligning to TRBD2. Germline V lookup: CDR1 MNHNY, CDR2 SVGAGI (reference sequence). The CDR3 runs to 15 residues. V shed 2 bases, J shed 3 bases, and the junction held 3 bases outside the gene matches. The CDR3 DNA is TGTGCCAGCAGTTACGATACTAGCGGGAGCTACGAGCAGTACTTC. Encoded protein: CASSYDTSGSYEQYF.

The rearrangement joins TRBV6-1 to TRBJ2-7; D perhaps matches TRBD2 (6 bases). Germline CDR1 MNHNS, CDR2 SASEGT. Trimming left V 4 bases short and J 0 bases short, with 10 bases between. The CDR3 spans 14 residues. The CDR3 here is CASSGIGSSYEQYF. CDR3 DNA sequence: TGTGCCAGCAGTGGGATCGGGAGCTCCTACGAGCAGTACTTC.

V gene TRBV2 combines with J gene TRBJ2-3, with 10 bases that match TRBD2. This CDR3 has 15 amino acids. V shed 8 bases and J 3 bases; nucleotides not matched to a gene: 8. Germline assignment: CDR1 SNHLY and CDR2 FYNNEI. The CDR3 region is CASLGPSGSTDTQYF. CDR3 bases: TGTGCCAGCCTGGGGCCTAGCGGGAGTACAGATACGCAGTATTTT.

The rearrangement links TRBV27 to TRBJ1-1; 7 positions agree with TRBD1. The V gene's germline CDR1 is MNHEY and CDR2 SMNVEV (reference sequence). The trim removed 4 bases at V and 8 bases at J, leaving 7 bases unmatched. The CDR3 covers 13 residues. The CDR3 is CASSSNNRGEAFF. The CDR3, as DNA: TGTGCCAGCAGTTCCAATAACAGGGGAGAAGCTTTCTTT.

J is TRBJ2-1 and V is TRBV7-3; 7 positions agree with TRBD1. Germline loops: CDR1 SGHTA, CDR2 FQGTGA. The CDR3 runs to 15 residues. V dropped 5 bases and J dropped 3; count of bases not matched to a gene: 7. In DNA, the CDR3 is TGTGCCAGCAGCCGACAGGGAAATGACTACAATGAGCAGTTCTTC. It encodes CASSRQGNDYNEQFF.

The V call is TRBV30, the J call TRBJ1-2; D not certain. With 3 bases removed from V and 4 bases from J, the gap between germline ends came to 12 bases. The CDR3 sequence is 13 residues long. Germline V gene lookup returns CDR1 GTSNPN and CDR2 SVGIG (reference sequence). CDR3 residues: CAWRVMGSYGYTF. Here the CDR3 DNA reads TGTGCCTGGAGAGTGATGGGCTCCTATGGCTACACCTTC.

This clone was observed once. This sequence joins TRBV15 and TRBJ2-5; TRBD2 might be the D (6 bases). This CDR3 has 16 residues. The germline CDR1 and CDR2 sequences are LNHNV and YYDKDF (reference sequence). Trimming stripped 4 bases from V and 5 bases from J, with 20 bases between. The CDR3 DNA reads TGTGCCACCAGCACGTGGGAGGCAGACCCCATGGAGACCCAGTACTTC. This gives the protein CATSTWEADPMETQYF.

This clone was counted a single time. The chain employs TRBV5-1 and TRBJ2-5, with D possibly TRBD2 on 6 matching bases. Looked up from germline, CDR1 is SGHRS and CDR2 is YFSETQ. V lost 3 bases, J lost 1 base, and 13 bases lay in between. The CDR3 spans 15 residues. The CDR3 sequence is CASSSRHSGQETQYF. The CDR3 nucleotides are TGCGCCAGCAGCTCGAGGCATAGCGGCCAAGAGACCCAGTACTTC.

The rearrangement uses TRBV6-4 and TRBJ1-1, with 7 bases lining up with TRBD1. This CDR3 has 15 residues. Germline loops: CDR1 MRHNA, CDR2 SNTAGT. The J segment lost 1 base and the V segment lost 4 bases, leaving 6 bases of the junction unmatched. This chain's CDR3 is CASSARQGGNTEAFF. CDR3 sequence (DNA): TGTGCCAGCAGTGCCAGACAGGGAGGGAACACTGAAGCTTTCTTT.

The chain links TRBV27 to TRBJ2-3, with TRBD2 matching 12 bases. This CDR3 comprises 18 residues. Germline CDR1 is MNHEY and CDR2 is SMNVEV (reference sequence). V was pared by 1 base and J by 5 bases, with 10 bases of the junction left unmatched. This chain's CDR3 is CASSLWPPSGGAGDTQYF. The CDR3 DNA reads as TGTGCCAGCAGTTTATGGCCCCCTAGCGGGGGGGCAGGAGATACGCAGTATTTT.

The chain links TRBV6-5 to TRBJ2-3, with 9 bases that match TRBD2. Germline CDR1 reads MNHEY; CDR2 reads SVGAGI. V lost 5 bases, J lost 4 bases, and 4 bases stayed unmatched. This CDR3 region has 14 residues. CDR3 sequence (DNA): TGTGCCAGCAGTGGCGGGGGGGCCGCAGATACGCAGTATTTT. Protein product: CASSGGGAADTQYF.

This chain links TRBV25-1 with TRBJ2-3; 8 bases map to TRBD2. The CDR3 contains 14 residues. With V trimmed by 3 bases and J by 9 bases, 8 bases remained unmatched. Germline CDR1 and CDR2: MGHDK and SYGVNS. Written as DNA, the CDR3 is TGTGCCAGCAGTGACCCCTCGACTAGCGACACGCAGTATTTT. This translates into CASSDPSTSDTQYF.

The CDR3 loop is CASSQGLQGLPYYEQYF. The CDR3, as DNA: TGCGCCAGCAGCCAAGGACTACAGGGCCTTCCATACTACGAGCAGTACTTC. The gene calls are TRBV4-1 and TRBJ2-7, with a tentative D call TRBD1 (6 bases). Deletions cut 1 base from V and 3 bases from J, with 19 bases between. The CDR3 runs 17 residues. In germline, CDR1 is MGHRA, CDR2 YSYEKL.

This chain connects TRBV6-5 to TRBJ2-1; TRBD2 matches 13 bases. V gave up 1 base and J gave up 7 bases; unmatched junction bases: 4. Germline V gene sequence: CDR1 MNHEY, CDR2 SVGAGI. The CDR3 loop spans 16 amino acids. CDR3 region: CASSYWTSGSSNEQFF. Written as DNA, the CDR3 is TGTGCCAGCAGTTACTGGACTAGCGGGAGTAGTAATGAGCAGTTCTTC.

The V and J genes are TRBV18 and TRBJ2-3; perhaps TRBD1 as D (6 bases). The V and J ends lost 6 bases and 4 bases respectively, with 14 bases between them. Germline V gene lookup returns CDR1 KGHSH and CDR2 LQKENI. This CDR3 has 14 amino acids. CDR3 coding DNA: TGTGCCAGCTCCCCGCAGGGGCTGGCAGATACGCAGTATTTT. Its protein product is CASSPQGLADTQYF. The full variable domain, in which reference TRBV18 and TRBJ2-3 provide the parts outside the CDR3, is NAGVMQNPRHLVRRRGQEARLRCSPMKGHSHVYWYRQLPEEGLKFMVYLQKENIIDESGMPKERFSAEFPKEGPSILRIQQVVRGDSAAYFCASSPQGLADTQYFGPGTRLTVL.

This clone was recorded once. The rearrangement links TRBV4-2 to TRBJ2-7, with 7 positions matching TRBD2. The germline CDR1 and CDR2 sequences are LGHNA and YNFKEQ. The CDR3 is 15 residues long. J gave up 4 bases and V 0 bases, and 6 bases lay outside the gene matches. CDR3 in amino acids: CASSQDRGLKYEQYF. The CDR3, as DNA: TGTGCCAGCAGCCAAGACCGGGGACTAAAGTACGAGCAGTACTTC.

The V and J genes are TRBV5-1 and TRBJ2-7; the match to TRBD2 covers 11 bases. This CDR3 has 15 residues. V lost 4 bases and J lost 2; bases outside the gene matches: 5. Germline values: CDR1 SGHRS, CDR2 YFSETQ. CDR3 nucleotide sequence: TGCGCCAGCAGCCTCAAGACTAGCGGGACCTACGAGCAGTACTTC. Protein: CASSLKTSGTYEQYF.

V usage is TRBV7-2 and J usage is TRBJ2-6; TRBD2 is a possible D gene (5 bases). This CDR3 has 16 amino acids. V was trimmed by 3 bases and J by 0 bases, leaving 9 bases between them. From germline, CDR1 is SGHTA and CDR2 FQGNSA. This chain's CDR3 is CASSLGRDSGANVLTF. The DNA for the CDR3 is TGTGCCAGCAGCTTGGGCCGGGACTCTGGGGCCAACGTCCTGACTTTC.

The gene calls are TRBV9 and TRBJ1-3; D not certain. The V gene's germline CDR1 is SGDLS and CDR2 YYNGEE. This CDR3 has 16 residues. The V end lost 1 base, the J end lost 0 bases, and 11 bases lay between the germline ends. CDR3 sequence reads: CASSVPRVDSGNTIYF. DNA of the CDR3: TGTGCCAGCAGCGTACCGAGGGTCGACTCTGGAAACACCATATATTTT. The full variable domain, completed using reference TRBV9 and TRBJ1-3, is DSGVTQTPKHLITATGQRVTLRCSPRSGDLSVYWYQQSLDQGLQFLIQYYNGEERAKGNILERFSAQQFPDLHSELNLSSLELGDSALYFCASSVPRVDSGNTIYFGEGSWLTVV.

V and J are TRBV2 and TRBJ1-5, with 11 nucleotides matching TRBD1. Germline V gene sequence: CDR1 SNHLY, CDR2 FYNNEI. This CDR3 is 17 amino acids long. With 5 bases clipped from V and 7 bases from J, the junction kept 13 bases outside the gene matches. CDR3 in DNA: TGTGCCAGCAGTTTATCCCGCCTGGGACAGGGGGGGCAGCCCCAGCATTTT. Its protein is CASSLSRLGQGGQPQHF.

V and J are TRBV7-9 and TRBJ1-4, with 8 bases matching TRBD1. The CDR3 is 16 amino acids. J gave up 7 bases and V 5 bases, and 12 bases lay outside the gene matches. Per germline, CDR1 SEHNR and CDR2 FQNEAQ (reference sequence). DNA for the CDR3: TGTGCCAGCAGCCCGACCCCCGGGACAGGCACTGAAAAACTGTTTTTT. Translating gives CASSPTPGTGTEKLFF. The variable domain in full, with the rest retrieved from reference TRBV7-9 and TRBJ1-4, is DTGVSQNPRHKITKRGQNVTFRCDPISEHNRLYWYRQTLGQGPEFLTYFQNEAQLEKSRLLSDRFSAERPKGSFSTLEIQRTEQGDSAMYLCASSPTPGTGTEKLFFGSGTQLSVL.

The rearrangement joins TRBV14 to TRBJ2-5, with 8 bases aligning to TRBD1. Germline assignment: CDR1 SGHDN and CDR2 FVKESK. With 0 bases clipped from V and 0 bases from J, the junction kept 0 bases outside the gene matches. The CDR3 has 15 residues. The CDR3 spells CASSQEGQDQETQYF. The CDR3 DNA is TGTGCCAGCAGCCAAGAGGGACAGGACCAAGAGACCCAGTACTTC.

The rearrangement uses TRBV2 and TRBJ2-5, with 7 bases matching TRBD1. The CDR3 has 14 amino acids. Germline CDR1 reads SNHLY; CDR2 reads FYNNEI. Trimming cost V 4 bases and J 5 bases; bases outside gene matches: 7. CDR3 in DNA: TGTGCCAGCAGTGCCCAGGGGGTTGCGGAGACCCAGTACTTC. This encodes CASSAQGVAETQYF.

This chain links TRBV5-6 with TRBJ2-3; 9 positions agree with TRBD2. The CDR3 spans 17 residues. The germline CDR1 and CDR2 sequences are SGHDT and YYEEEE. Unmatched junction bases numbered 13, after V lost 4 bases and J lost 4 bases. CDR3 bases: TGTGCCAGCAGCGCCCCGGGTGGCGGGAGGGCCGCAGATACGCAGTATTTT. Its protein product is CASSAPGGGRAADTQYF. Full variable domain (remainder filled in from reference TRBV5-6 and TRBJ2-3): DAGVTQSPTHLIKTRGQQVTLRCSPKSGHDTVSWYQQALGQGPQFIFQYYEEEERQRGNFPDRFSGHQFPNYSSELNVNALLLGDSALYLCASSAPGGGRAADTQYFGPGTRLTVL.

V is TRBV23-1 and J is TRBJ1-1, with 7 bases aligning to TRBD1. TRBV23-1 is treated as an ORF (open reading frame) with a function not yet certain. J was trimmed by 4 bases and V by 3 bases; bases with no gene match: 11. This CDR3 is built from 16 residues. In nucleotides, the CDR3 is TGCGCCAGCAGTCATAATCATAAAGACAGGGTCACTGAAGCTTTCTTT. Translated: CASSHNHKDRVTEAFF.

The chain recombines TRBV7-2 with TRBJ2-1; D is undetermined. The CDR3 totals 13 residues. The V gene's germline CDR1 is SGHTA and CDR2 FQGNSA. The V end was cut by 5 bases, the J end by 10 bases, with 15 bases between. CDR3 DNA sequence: TGTGCCAGCAGCCGACTTAACCGATGGGAGCAGTTCTTC. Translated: CASSRLNRWEQFF.

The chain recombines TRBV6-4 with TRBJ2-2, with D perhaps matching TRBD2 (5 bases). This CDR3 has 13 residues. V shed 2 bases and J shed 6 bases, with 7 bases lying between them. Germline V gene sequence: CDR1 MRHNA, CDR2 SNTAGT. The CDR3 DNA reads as TGTGCCAGCAGTGACAAGGAGGCCGGGGAGCTGTTTTTT. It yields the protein CASSDKEAGELFF.

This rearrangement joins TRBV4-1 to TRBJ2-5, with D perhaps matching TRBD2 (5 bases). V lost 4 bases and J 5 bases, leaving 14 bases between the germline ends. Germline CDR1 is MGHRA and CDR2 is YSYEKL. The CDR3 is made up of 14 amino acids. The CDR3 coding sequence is TGCGCCAGCAGCCCACATCCGGAGGTGGAGACCCAGTACTTC. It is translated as CASSPHPEVETQYF.